A selection of T cell receptor beta chains follows, all from one sample in a study of blood T cells in healthy people across ages. TCRdb recomputed calls from the 5' RACE reads with MiXCR, one row per CDR3 protein. The sample has 1.2 million to 1.5 million distinct CDR3 sequences, 42% seen once. Sequenced material: blood. These receptors came from a woman in her late teens or twenties in good health. The CDR3 runs from the conserved cysteine through the conserved F or W. A D gene is named only where the DNA matches it firmly. Clone size is not always given. Where it is, it says once, few, many or a class for expanded clones.

J gene | D gene | clone size | V gene | CDR3 protein | CDR3 DNA
TRBJ2-7 | - | few | TRBV5-1 | CASSLEVGAYEQYF | TGCGCCAGCAGCTTGGAAGTGGGAGCCTACGAGCAGTACTTC
TRBJ2-1 | - | few | TRBV7-9 | CASTPGVSYNEQFF | TGTGCCAGCACCCCAGGTGTTTCCTACAATGAGCAGTTCTTC
TRBJ2-1 | TRBD1 | - | TRBV25-1 | CASSDTGGASFNEQFF | TGTGCCAGCAGTGACACAGGGGGCGCATCCTTCAATGAGCAGTTCTTC
TRBJ1-2 | TRBD1 | few | TRBV28 | CASSLETGRRHGYTF | TGTGCCAGCAGTTTAGAGACAGGGCGGCGGCATGGCTACACCTTC
TRBJ2-5 | - | - | TRBV6-6 | CASSRPPGLYQETQYF | TGTGCCAGCAGTCGGCCGCCGGGGCTGTACCAAGAGACCCAGTACTTC
TRBJ2-5 | TRBD2 | many | TRBV20-1 | CSAGAGTREETQYF | TGCAGTGCTGGAGCCGGGACTAGAGAGGAGACCCAGTACTTC
TRBJ2-7 | TRBD2 | - | TRBV27 | CATAASGLFSYEQYF | TGTGCCACCGCGGCTAGCGGACTCTTCTCCTACGAGCAGTACTTC
TRBJ2-2 | - | - | TRBV6-6 | CASSYSPRSANTGELFF | TGTGCCAGCAGTTACTCGCCCCGTAGCGCGAACACCGGGGAGCTGTTTTTT
TRBJ1-1 | TRBD1 | few | TRBV7-2 | CASSRNPTGPTEAFF | TGTGCCAGCAGCCGCAATCCGACAGGGCCCACTGAAGCTTTCTTT
TRBJ2-1 | TRBD2 | - | TRBV20-1 | CSARDSRREDSYNEQFF | TGCAGTGCTAGAGATTCGCGGCGGGAGGACTCCTACAATGAGCAGTTCTTC
TRBJ2-7 | - | many | TRBV5-1 | CASSLGFSYEQYF | TGTGCCAGCAGTTTAGGATTCTCCTACGAGCAGTACTTC
TRBJ2-5 | - | few | TRBV6-5 | CASTPDSHQETQYF | TGTGCCAGCACCCCGGACAGTCACCAAGAGACCCAGTACTTC
TRBJ2-6 | - | - | TRBV6-1 | CASSGSEGANVLTF | TGTGCCAGCAGTGGCAGCGAAGGGGCCAACGTCCTGACTTTC
TRBJ1-1 | - | - | TRBV14 | CASSQNTPGVSAEAFF | TGTGCCAGCAGCCAAAATACCCCAGGGGTTTCCGCTGAAGCTTTCTTT
TRBJ2-1 | - | - | TRBV28 | CASIWGSSGGQFF | TGTGCCAGCATCTGGGGCAGTTCGGGTGGGCAGTTCTTC
TRBJ2-5 | - | - | TRBV11-2 | CASSLDSRGTYNEQYF | TGTGCCAGCAGCTTAGATTCCCGGGGCACCTACAATGAGCAGTACTTC
TRBJ2-3 | - | - | TRBV6-5 | CASWASGTDTQYF | TGTGCCAGCTGGGCTAGCGGCACAGATACGCAGTATTTT
TRBJ2-7 | - | - | TRBV2 | CASRGTEFPRKEQYF | TGTGCCAGCCGTGGAACGGAGTTCCCTAGGAAGGAGCAGTACTTC
TRBJ2-1 | TRBD2 | few | TRBV2 | CASSARGGFNNEQFF | TGTGCCAGCAGTGCCCGGGGGGGATTTAACAATGAGCAGTTCTTC
TRBJ1-5 | TRBD1 | few | TRBV7-2 | CASSPETGLSQPQHF | TGTGCCAGCAGCCCTGAGACAGGGTTGAGTCAGCCCCAGCATTTT
TRBJ2-3 | - | many | TRBV27 | CASSLELDTDTQYF | TGTGCCAGCAGTTTAGAGCTTGACACAGATACGCAGTATTTT
TRBJ2-1 | TRBD2 | few | TRBV5-1 | CASSSDSLAGSDNEQFF | TGCGCCAGCAGCTCTGATTCACTAGCGGGAAGCGACAATGAGCAGTTCTTC
TRBJ2-3 | - | - | TRBV2 | CATEGGGSTDTQYF | TGTGCCACAGAGGGTGGCGGGTCCACAGATACGCAGTATTTT
TRBJ2-5 | TRBD2 | - | TRBV6-2/TRBV6-3 | CASSLIFSGETQYF | TGTGCCAGCAGCTTAATTTTTAGCGGGGAGACCCAGTACTTC